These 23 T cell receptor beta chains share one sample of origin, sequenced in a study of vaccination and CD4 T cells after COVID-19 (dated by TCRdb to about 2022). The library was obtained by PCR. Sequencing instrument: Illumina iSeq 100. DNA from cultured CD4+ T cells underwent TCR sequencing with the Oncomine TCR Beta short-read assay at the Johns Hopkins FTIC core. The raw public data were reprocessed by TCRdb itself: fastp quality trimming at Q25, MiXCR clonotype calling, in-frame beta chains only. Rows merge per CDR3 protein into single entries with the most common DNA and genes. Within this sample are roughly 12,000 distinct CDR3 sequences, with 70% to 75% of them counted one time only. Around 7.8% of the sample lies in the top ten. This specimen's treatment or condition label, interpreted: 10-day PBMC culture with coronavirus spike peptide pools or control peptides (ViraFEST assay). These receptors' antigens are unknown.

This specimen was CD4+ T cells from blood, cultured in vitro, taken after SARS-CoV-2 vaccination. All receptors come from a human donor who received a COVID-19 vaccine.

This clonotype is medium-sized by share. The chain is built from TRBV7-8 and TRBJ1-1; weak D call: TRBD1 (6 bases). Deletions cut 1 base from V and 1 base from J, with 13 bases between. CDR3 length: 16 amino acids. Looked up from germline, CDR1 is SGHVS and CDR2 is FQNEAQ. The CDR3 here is CASSLVGSQGNTEAFF. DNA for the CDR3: TGTGCCAGCAGCTTAGTTGGTTCACAGGGGAACACTGAAGCTTTCTTT.

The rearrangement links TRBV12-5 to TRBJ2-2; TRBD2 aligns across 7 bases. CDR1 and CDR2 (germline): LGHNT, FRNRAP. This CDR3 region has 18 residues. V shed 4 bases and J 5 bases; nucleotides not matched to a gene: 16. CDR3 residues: CASGSTEDGLVSTGELFF. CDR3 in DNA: TGTGCTAGTGGTTCGACAGAGGACGGACTAGTTAGTACCGGGGAGCTGTTTTTT.

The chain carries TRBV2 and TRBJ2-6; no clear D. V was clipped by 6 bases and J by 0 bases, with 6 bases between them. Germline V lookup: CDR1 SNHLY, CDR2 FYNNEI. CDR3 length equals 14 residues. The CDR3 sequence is CASRENSGANVLTF. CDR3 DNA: TGTGCCAGCAGGGAGAACTCTGGGGCCAACGTCCTGACTTTC.

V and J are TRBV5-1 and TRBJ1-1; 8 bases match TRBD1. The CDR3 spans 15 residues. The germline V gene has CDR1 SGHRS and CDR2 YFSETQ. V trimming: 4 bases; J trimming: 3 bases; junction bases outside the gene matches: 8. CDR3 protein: CASSPRQGAYTEAFF. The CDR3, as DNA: TGCGCCAGCAGCCCGAGGCAGGGGGCGTACACTGAAGCTTTCTTT.

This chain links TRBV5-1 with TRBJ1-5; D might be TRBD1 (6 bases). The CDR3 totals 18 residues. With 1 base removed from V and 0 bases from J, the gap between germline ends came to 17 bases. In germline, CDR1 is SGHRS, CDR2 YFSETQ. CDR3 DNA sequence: TGCGCCAGCAGCTTGACCATACAGGACAGCGATAGCAATCAGCCCCAGCATTTT. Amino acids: CASSLTIQDSDSNQPQHF.

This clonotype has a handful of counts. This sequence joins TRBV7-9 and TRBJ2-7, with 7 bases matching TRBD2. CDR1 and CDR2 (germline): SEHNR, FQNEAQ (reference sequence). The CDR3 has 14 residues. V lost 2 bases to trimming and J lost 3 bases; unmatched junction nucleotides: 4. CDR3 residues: CASSLNREGYEQYF. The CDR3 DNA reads TGTGCCAGCAGCTTAAATAGGGAGGGCTACGAGCAGTACTTC.

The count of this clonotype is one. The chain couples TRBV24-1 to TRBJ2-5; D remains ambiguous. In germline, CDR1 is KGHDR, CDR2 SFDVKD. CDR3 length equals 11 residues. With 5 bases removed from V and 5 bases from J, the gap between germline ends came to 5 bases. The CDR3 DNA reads TGTGCCACCAGTGCTGCTGAGACCCAGTACTTC. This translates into CATSAAETQYF.

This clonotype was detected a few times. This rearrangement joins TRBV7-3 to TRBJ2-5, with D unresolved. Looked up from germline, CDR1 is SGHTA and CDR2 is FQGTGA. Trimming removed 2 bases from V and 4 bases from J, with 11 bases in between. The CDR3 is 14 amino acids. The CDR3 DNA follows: TGTGCCAGCAGCTTACCGGGCCCGGGAGAGACCCAGTACTTC. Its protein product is CASSLPGPGETQYF.

CDR3 bases: TGTGCCACCAGTGATCCTGACAATAATGAGCAGTTCTTC. Protein: CATSDPDNNEQFF. The chain is built from TRBV24-1 and TRBJ2-1; no clear D. CDR1 and CDR2 from the germline V gene are KGHDR and SFDVKD. CDR3 length: 13 residues. Trimming cost V 3 bases and J 7 bases, with 9 bases left between them.

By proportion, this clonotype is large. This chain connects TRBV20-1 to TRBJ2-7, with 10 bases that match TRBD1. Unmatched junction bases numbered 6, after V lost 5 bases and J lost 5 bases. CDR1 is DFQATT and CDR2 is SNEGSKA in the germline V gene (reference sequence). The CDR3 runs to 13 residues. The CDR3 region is CSARRQGANEQYF. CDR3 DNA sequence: TGCAGTGCTCGCCGACAGGGGGCGAACGAGCAGTACTTC.

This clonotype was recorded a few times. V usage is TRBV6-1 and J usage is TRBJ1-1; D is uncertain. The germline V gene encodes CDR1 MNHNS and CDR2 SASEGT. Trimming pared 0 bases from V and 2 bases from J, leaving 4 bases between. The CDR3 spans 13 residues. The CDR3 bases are TGTGCCAGCAGTGAAGCTTTTAACACTGAAGCTTTCTTT. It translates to CASSEAFNTEAFF.

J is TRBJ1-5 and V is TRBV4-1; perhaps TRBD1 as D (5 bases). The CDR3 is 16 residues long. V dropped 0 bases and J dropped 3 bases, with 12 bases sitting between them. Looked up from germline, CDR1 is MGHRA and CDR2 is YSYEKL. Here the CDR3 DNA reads TGCGCCAGCAGCCAAGAAGCGGGACGGAACAATCAGCCCCAGCATTTT. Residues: CASSQEAGRNNQPQHF.

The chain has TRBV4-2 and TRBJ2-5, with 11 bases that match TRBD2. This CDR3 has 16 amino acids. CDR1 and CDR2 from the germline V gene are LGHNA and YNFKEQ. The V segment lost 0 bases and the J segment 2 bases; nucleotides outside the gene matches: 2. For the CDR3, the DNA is TGTGCCAGCAGCCAAGAGGCTAGCGGGGGGCAAGAGACCCAGTACTTC. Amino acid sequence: CASSQEASGGQETQYF.

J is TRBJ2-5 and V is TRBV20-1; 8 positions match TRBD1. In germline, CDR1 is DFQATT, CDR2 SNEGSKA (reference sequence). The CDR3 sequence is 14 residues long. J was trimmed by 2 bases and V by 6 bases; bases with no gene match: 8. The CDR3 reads CSAETGQGQETQYF. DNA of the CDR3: TGCAGTGCCGAGACCGGACAGGGTCAAGAGACCCAGTACTTC.

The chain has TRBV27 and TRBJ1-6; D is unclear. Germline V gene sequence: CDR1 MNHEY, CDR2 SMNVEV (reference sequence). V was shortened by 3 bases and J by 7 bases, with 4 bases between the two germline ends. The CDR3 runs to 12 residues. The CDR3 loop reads CASSFPNSPLHF. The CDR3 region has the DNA TGTGCCAGCAGTTTCCCGAATTCACCCCTCCACTTT.

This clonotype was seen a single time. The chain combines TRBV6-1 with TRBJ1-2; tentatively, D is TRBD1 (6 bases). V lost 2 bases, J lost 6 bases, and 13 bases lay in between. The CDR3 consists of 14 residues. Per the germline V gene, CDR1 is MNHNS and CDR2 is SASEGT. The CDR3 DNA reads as TGTGCCAGCAGTGAAACACGGCAGGGGAATGGCTACACCTTC. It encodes CASSETRQGNGYTF.

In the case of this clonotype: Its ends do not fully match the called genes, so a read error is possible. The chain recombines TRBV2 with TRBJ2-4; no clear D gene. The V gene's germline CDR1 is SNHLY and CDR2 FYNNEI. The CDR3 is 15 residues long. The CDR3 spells CASRDRTATKNIQYF. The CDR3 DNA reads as TGTGCCAGCAGGGACCGGACGGCAACCAAAAACATCCAGTACTTC.

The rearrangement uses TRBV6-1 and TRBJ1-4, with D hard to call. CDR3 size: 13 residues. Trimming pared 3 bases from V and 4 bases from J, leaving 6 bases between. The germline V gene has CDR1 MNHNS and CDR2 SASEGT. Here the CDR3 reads CASSERSNEKLFF. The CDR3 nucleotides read TGTGCCAGCAGTGAGAGGAGTAATGAAAAACTGTTTTTT.

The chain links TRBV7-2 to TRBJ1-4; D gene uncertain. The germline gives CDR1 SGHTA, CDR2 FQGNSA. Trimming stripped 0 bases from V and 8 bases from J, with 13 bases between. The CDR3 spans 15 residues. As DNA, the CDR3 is TGTGCCAGCAGCTTAGCGGTCCTTCGGAGCGAAAAACTGTTTTTT. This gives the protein CASSLAVLRSEKLFF.

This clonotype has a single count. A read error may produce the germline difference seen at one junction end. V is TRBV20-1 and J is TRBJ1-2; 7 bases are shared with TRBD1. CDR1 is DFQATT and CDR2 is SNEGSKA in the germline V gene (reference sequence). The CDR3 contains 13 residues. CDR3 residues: CSAKVQGFEGYTF. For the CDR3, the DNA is TGCAGTGCTAAGGTACAGGGGTTCGAGGGCTATACCTTC.

CDR3 region: CATPDRGTWQPQHF. Written as DNA, the CDR3 is TGTGCCACCCCGGACAGGGGTACTTGGCAGCCCCAGCATTTT. The rearrangement joins TRBV24-1 to TRBJ1-5, with 9 bases fitting TRBD1. This CDR3 contains 14 residues. Germline V gene sequence: CDR1 KGHDR, CDR2 SFDVKD. The V gene end was trimmed by 9 bases and the J gene end by 7 bases; junction bases not matched to a gene: 9.

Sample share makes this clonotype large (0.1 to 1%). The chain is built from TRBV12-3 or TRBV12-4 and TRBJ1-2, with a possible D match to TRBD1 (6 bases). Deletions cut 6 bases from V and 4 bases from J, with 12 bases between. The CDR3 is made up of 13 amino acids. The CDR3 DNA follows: TGTGCCAGCAGCCCAACAGGGAGCTATGGCTACACCTTC. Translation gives CASSPTGSYGYTF.

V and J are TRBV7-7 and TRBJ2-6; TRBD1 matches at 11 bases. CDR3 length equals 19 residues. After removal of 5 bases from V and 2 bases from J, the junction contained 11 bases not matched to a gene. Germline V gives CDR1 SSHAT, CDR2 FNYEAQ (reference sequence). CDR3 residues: CASSPGRGQGAAGANVLTF. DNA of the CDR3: TGTGCCAGCAGCCCGGGGAGAGGACAGGGGGCCGCTGGGGCCAACGTCCTGACTTTC.